These 29 T cell receptor beta chains were all obtained from the same sample, sequenced in a study of Ad26.COV2.S vaccination and SARS-CoV-2 variants. Treatment specified: about 20 received Ad26.COV2.S at low or high dose, single or two shots; 5 received placebo; per-sample allocation not given. It was on day 63 after the first vaccine or placebo injection that samples were taken. Produced via immunoSEQ multiplex PCR; TCRdb's table is partial and in-frame only. The profile shows 350,000 to 600,000 clones, around 89% of them singletons. This specimen was peripheral blood, taken in a trial of Ad26.COV2.S vaccine versus placebo. These receptors were collected from a person aged 18-60 years who received the Ad26.COV2.S COVID-19 vaccine or a placebo.

This clone occurred once. The chain employs TRBV11-2 and TRBJ2-7; D remains ambiguous. CDR3 size: 14 residues. The V end was cut by 0 bases, the J end by 2 bases, with 8 bases between. Germline V gene sequence: CDR1 SGHAT, CDR2 FQNNGV. Here the CDR3 reads CASSLEVGAYEQYF. The CDR3 nucleotides read TGTGCCAGCAGCTTAGAAGTCGGAGCCTACGAGCAGTACTTC.

CDR3 loop: CASSFGQQNTEAFF. In DNA form, the CDR3 reads TGTGCCAGCAGCTTCGGGCAACAGAACACTGAAGCTTTCTTT. The chain carries TRBV7-2 and TRBJ1-1, with no clear D. The CDR3 sequence is 14 residues long. The germline V and J ends were trimmed by 3 bases and 1 base, with 9 bases remaining between them. CDR1 SGHTA and CDR2 FQGNSA come from the germline V gene.

This clone was counted between two and nine times. The chain uses TRBV27 and TRBJ2-7; D unclear. V was shortened by 0 bases and J by 0 bases, with 6 bases between the two germline ends. The CDR3 is made up of 14 amino acids. Germline assignment: CDR1 MNHEY and CDR2 SMNVEV (reference sequence). As DNA, the CDR3 is TGTGCCAGCAGTTTATCGATAGGCTCCTACGAGCAGTACTTC. Amino acids: CASSLSIGSYEQYF.

The chain couples TRBV7-9 to TRBJ1-4; tentative D call: TRBD1 (5 bases). V lost 5 bases to trimming and J lost 8 bases, with 18 bases between them. Per the germline V gene, CDR1 is SEHNR and CDR2 is FQNEAQ (reference sequence). The CDR3 extends over 15 amino acids. Here the CDR3 DNA reads TGTGCCAGCAGCCAATCCGGACAAATTCGGGAAAAACTGTTTTTT. Translating gives CASSQSGQIREKLFF. Filled out from reference TRBV7-9 and TRBJ1-4, the complete variable domain reads DTGVSQNPRHKITKRGQNVTFRCDPISEHNRLYWYRQTLGQGPEFLTYFQNEAQLEKSRLLSDRFSAERPKGSFSTLEIQRTEQGDSAMYLCASSQSGQIREKLFFGSGTQLSVL.

The chain has TRBV3-1 (or the pseudogene TRBV3-2) and TRBJ2-2, with D possibly TRBD2 on 6 matching bases. Germline V gene sequence: CDR1 LGHDT, CDR2 YNNKEL (reference sequence). CDR3 length equals 15 residues. Trimming took off 0 bases at V and 5 bases at J, with 10 bases between the two ends. The CDR3 region is CASSQDWAGTGELFF. As DNA, the CDR3 is TGTGCCAGCAGCCAAGATTGGGCGGGAACCGGGGAGCTGTTTTTT.

This clone occurred once. An end of the junction does not agree with germline; a read error may underlie this. The gene calls are TRBV18 and TRBJ2-7; 11 bases map to TRBD2. The CDR3 is 16 amino acids. CDR1 is KGHSH and CDR2 is LQKENI in the germline V gene. The CDR3 DNA reads as TGTGCCAGCTCCCCACTAGCGGGGGACAGCTCCTACGAGCAGTACTTC. Amino acid sequence: CASSPLAGDSSYEQYF.

This chain uses TRBV29-1 with TRBJ2-1, with a possible D match to TRBD1 (6 bases). V was shortened by 8 bases and J by 4 bases, with 24 bases between the two germline ends. This CDR3 comprises 16 residues. The V gene's germline CDR1 is SQVTM and CDR2 ANQGSEA. CDR3 sequence: CSSTAERQGKYNEQFF. The CDR3 nucleotides are TGCAGCTCTACGGCGGAGAGGCAGGGGAAGTACAATGAGCAGTTCTTC.

The chain joins TRBV7-9 to TRBJ1-5, with D uncertain. V lost 6 bases to trimming and J lost 4 bases, with 7 bases between them. The CDR3 totals 12 residues. Germline values: CDR1 SEHNR, CDR2 FQNEAQ (reference sequence). The CDR3 region has the DNA TGTGCCAGCAGTAAGGGTAATCAGCCCCAGCATTTT. It specifies CASSKGNQPQHF.

The chain couples TRBV14 to TRBJ1-2; TRBD1 might be the D (5 bases). V lost 4 bases and J lost 8, with 20 bases in between. CDR3 length: 15 residues. The germline V gene has CDR1 SGHDN and CDR2 FVKESK. The CDR3 sequence is CASSRAEGVAWGYTF. CDR3 bases: TGTGCCAGCAGCCGAGCCGAAGGGGTCGCTTGGGGCTACACCTTC.

The genes are TRBV7-8 and TRBJ1-2, with D unresolved. Trimming pared 4 bases from V and 0 bases from J, leaving 15 bases between. In germline, CDR1 is SGHVS, CDR2 FQNEAQ. CDR3 length equals 16 residues. Here the CDR3 reads CASSSRRIISNYGYTF. CDR3 coding DNA: TGTGCCAGCAGCTCACGACGGATTATTTCTAACTATGGCTACACCTTC.

The J gene is TRBJ2-2, the V gene TRBV9; maybe TRBD2 (7 bases). The CDR3 is made up of 12 amino acids. The germline gives CDR1 SGDLS, CDR2 YYNGEE. Trimming took 10 bases from V and 6 from J, leaving 13 bases between them. CDR3 in DNA: TGTGCCGGCCGGGGGGCTTCCGGGGAGCTGTTTTTT. This codes for CAGRGASGELFF.

The chain uses TRBV3-1 (or the pseudogene TRBV3-2) and TRBJ1-2; D ambiguous. The germline gives CDR1 LGHDT, CDR2 YNNKEL (reference sequence). The CDR3 is 15 amino acids. The ends were cut back, 1 base at V and 4 bases at J, with 13 bases in the middle. The CDR3 nucleotides read TGTGCCAGCAGCCAAGGTCCCGCGGTCTCCTATGGCTACACCTTC. It codes for CASSQGPAVSYGYTF.

V gene TRBV29-1 combines with J gene TRBJ2-4; 8 nucleotides agree with TRBD2. V lost 4 bases to trimming and J lost 2 bases; unmatched junction nucleotides: 4. This CDR3 has 14 residues. Looked up from germline, CDR1 is SQVTM and CDR2 is ANQGSEA. The chain's CDR3 is CSVGSGGSKNIQYF. CDR3 sequence (DNA): TGCAGCGTTGGATCGGGGGGGTCCAAAAACATTCAGTACTTC.

This chain joins TRBV24-1 and TRBJ1-1; D gene ambiguous. The CDR3 extends over 12 amino acids. The V gene lost 2 bases and the J gene lost 9 bases, with 9 bases spanning the gap. CDR1 is KGHDR, CDR2 SFDVKD, per germline. The CDR3 sequence: CATSDYSGQAFF. In nucleotides, the CDR3 is TGTGCCACCAGTGATTATTCCGGGCAAGCTTTCTTT.

The V and J genes are TRBV4-1 and TRBJ2-4; D is unclear. V lost 1 base and J 8 bases, leaving 12 bases between the germline ends. The length of the CDR3 is 14 residues. Germline-derived CDR1 and CDR2 are MGHRA and YSYEKL. CDR3 amino acids: CASSQVGFPDIQYF. The DNA of the CDR3 is TGCGCCAGCAGCCAAGTGGGTTTTCCGGACATTCAGTACTTC.

The V gene is TRBV6-6, the J gene TRBJ1-1; tentative D call: TRBD1 (6 bases). This CDR3 contains 16 residues. V shed 6 bases and J shed 4 bases, with 21 bases lying between them. CDR1 is MNHNY, CDR2 SVGAGI, per germline (reference sequence). The CDR3 loop reads CASSPPQGLGSTEAFF. The CDR3 nucleotides are TGTGCCAGCAGCCCCCCACAGGGTCTAGGGAGCACTGAAGCTTTCTTT.

The chain recombines TRBV5-8 with TRBJ2-3; D gene uncertain. Deletions cut 2 bases from V and 2 bases from J, with 6 bases between. Germline CDR1 and CDR2: SGHTS and YDEGEE. The CDR3 runs to 13 residues. The DNA for the CDR3 is TGTGCCAGCAGCTTTCAGCTCACAGATACGCAGTATTTT. This translates into CASSFQLTDTQYF.

The chain is built from TRBV5-1 and TRBJ1-1; no reliable D call. This CDR3 region has 16 residues. Trimming stripped 1 base from V and 1 base from J, with 14 bases between. Germline CDR1 SGHRS, CDR2 YFSETQ. In nucleotides, the CDR3 is TGCGCCAGCAGCTTGTGGTCCGGTCGACGGAACACTGAAGCTTTCTTT. Translating gives CASSLWSGRRNTEAFF.

CDR3 amino acids: CASSFSTSGSVAFF. The CDR3 bases are TGCGCCAGCAGCTTCTCTACTAGCGGGAGTGTTGCGTTCTTC. V gene TRBV5-1 combines with J gene TRBJ2-1; 11 bases match TRBD2. The CDR3 has 14 amino acids. The germline V gene encodes CDR1 SGHRS and CDR2 YFSETQ. The junction had 10 bases not matched to a gene; V was cut back by 2 bases and J by 15 bases.

This clone was found once. The chain carries TRBV27 and TRBJ1-2; tentatively, D is TRBD1 (5 bases). Germline CDR1 is MNHEY and CDR2 is SMNVEV (reference sequence). The CDR3 has 11 amino acids. Trimming left V 4 bases short and J 7 bases short, with 7 bases between. This CDR3 is CASSSGFGYTF. Written as DNA, the CDR3 is TGTGCCAGCAGTTCAGGGTTTGGCTACACCTTC.

V gene TRBV30 combines with J gene TRBJ1-5, with 9 positions matching TRBD1. Germline CDR1 is GTSNPN and CDR2 is SVGIG (reference sequence). The CDR3 sequence is 18 residues long. Trimming at V came to 2 bases and at J to 0 bases, leaving 11 bases not matched to a gene. In DNA form, the CDR3 reads TGTGCCTGGAGTCTCCGGGACAGGGCACTTAATAGCAATCAGCCCCAGCATTTT. It yields the protein CAWSLRDRALNSNQPQHF.

The rearrangement joins TRBV2 to TRBJ1-1, with 8 nucleotides matching TRBD1. J lost 4 bases, V lost 11 bases, and 18 bases had no gene match. Germline CDR1 SNHLY, CDR2 FYNNEI. The CDR3 loop spans 16 amino acids. This CDR3 reads CAGQGRRQGMSTEAFF. The DNA of the CDR3 is TGTGCCGGCCAGGGGCGGAGACAGGGGATGAGCACTGAAGCTTTCTTT. The full variable domain, rest sourced from reference TRBV2 and TRBJ1-1, is EPEVTQTPSHQVTQMGQEVILRCVPISNHLYFYWYRQILGQKVEFLVSFYNNEISEKSEIFDDQFSVERPDGSNFTLKIRSTKLEDSAMYFCAGQGRRQGMSTEAFFGQGTRLTVV.

This clone was seen once. Within the sample, other DNA sequences also encode this same CDR3. This sequence joins TRBV15 and TRBJ1-3; D may be TRBD1 (5 bases). The ends were cut back, 0 bases at V and 0 bases at J, with 6 bases in the middle. Germline V lookup: CDR1 LNHNV, CDR2 YYDKDF (reference sequence). This CDR3 spans 15 amino acids. The CDR3 is CATSRDRGSGNTIYF. DNA of the CDR3: TGTGCCACCAGCAGAGATAGGGGCTCTGGAAACACCATATATTTT.

In the case of this clone: This CDR3 is also generated by other DNA sequences in the sample. The chain uses TRBV18 and TRBJ2-7; tentatively, D is TRBD2 (6 bases). Germline assignment: CDR1 KGHSH and CDR2 LQKENI. The CDR3 runs 14 residues. Trimming removed 1 base at V and 1 base at J, with 8 bases between. CDR3 in DNA: TGTGCCAGCTCACCACGGGAGGATTCCTACGAGCAGTACTTC. Translating it yields CASSPREDSYEQYF. The entire variable domain, with the rest obtained from reference TRBV18 and TRBJ2-7, is as follows: NAGVMQNPRHLVRRRGQEARLRCSPMKGHSHVYWYRQLPEEGLKFMVYLQKENIIDESGMPKERFSAEFPKEGPSILRIQQVVRGDSAAYFCASSPREDSYEQYFGPGTRLTVT.

The rearrangement joins TRBV10-3 to TRBJ1-2, with TRBD1 matching 8 bases. The germline V gene has CDR1 ENHRY and CDR2 SYGVKD. V lost 10 bases, J lost 1 base, and 5 bases stayed unmatched. The CDR3 is 13 residues long. Here the CDR3 DNA reads TGTGCCACCGGACAGGGCCTTAACTATGGCTACACCTTC. Its protein product is CATGQGLNYGYTF.

V and J are TRBV7-2 and TRBJ1-4; D is possibly TRBD1 (6 bases). Trimming removed 5 bases at V and 1 base at J, with 14 bases between. The CDR3 loop spans 16 amino acids. Per the germline V gene, CDR1 is SGHTA and CDR2 is FQGNSA. The DNA of the CDR3 is TGTGCCAGCAGCCCAGCCGGGGGGCTAACTAATGAAAAACTGTTTTTT. Protein sequence: CASSPAGGLTNEKLFF.

The chain carries TRBV6-6 and TRBJ2-1, with 11 bases fitting TRBD2. V shed 8 bases and J 4 bases; nucleotides not matched to a gene: 7. Germline V gene data show CDR1 as MNHNY and CDR2 as SVGAGI (reference sequence). CDR3 size: 15 residues. CDR3 residues: CASRLSGGVYNEQFF. The CDR3 DNA reads TGTGCCAGCCGGCTTAGCGGGGGGGTTTACAATGAGCAGTTCTTC.

V and J are TRBV12-3 or TRBV12-4 and TRBJ2-1; no clear D gene. The CDR3 has 11 residues. Trimming stripped 4 bases from V and 6 bases from J, with 4 bases between. The CDR3: CASSSINEQFF. CDR3 coding DNA: TGTGCCAGCAGTTCCATCAATGAGCAGTTCTTC.

The chain has TRBV3-1 (or the pseudogene TRBV3-2) and TRBJ1-3; D is unresolved. V was pared by 7 bases and J by 3 bases, with 13 bases between. This CDR3 is built from 14 residues. Germline V gene lookup returns CDR1 LGHDT and CDR2 YNNKEL (reference sequence). This chain's CDR3 is CASTLKGGGNTIYF. The CDR3 coding sequence is TGTGCCAGCACCCTCAAGGGTGGTGGAAACACCATATATTTT.